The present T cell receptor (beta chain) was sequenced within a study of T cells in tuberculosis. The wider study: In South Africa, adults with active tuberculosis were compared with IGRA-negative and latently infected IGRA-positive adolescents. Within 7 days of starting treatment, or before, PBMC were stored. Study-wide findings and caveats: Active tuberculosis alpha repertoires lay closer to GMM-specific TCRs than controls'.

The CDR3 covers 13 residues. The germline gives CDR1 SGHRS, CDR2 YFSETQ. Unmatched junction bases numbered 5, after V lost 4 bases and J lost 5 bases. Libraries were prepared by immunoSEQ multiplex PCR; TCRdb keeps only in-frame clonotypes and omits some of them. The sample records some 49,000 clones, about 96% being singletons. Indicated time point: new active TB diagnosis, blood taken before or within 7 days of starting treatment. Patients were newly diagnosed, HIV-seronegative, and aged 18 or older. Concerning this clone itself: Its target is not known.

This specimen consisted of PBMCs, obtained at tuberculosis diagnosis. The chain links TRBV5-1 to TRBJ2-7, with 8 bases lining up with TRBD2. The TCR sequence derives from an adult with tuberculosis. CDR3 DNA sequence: TGCGCCAGCAGCCAGGGACTAGATGACGAGCAGTACTTC. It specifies CASSQGLDDEQYF.